The following is a TCR beta chain sequence with its context. What it binds is not known. TCRdb keeps only in-frame clones here, not all; method: immunoSEQ multiplex PCR. The sample carries around 150,000 clones, over 85% recorded once. The sample originates from a study of T cell responses to AZD1222 COVID-19 vaccine. Findings and caveats of the study: Females made up more of the donors, who were largely white British, and clonal diversity may have come out too low. Unmutated variant regions are reportedly the target of nearly half of TCRs that are spike-specific. Repertoires in all cases were sampled only once the peak T cell response had passed.

J gave up 5 bases and V 7 bases, and 10 bases lay outside the gene matches. Germline V gene sequence: CDR1 SQVTM, CDR2 ANQGSEA. The CDR3 is made up of 13 amino acids. Researchers grouped second doses given at about 4 or about 12 weeks into one pool. This clonotype originated in an adult who received the AZD1222 COVID-19 vaccine. The source was peripheral blood, collected 28 days after the second AZD1222 dose. The V gene is TRBV29-1, the J gene TRBJ1-2; 7 bases align to TRBD1. CDR3 in amino acids: CSAADRPGYGYTF. DNA of the CDR3: TGCAGCGCCGCGGACAGGCCCGGGTATGGCTACACCTTC.